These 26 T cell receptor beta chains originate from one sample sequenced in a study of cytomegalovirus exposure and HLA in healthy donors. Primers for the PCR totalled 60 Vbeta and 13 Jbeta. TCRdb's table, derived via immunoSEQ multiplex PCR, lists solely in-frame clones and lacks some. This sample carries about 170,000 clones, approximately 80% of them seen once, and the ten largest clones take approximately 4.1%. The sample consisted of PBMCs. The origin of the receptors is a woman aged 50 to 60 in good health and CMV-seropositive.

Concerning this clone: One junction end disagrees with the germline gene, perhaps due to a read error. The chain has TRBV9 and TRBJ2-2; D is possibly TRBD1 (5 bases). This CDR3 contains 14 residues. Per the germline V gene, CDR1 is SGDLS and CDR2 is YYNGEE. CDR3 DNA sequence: TGTGCCAGCAAACGAGCAGGGAACGCCGGGGAGCTGTTTTTT. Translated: CASKRAGNAGELFF.

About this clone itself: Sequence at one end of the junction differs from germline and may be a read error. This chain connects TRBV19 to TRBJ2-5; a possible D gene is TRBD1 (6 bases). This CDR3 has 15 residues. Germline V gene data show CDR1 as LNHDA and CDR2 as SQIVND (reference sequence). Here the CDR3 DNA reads TGTGCCAGTAGCATAGGGGGAGCGCTTCAAGAGACCCAGTACTTC. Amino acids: CASSIGGALQETQYF.

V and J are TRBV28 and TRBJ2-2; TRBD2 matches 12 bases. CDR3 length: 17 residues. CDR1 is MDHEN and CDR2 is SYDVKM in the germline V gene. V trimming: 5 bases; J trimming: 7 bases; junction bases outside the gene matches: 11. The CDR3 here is CASSLHGSSGRGGELFF. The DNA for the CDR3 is TGTGCCAGCAGTCTCCATGGGTCTAGCGGGAGGGGCGGGGAGCTGTTTTTT.

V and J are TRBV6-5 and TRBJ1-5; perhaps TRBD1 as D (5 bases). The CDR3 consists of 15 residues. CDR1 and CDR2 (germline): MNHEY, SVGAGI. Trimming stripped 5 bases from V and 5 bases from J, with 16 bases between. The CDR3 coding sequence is TGTGCCAGCAGTAAGCGGGGTGAGGGGTATCAGCCCCAGCATTTT. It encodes CASSKRGEGYQPQHF.

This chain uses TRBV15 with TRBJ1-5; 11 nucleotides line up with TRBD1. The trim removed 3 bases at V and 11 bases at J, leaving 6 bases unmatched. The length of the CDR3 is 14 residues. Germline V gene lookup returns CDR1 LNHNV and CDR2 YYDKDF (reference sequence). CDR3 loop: CATSRDRGLETQHF. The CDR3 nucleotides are TGTGCCACCAGCAGGGACAGGGGGCTTGAGACCCAGCATTTT.

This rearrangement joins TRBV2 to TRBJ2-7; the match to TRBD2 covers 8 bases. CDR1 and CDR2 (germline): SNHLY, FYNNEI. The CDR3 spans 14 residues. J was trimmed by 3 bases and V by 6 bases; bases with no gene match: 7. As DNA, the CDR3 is TGTGCCAGCAGGAGTCTAGCGGGTATCTACGAGCAGTACTTC. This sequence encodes CASRSLAGIYEQYF.

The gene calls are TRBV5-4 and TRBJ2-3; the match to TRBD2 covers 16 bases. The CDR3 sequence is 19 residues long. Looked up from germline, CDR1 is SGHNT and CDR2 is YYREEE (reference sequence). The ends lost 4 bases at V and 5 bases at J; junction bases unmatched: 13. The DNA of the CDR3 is TGTGCCAGCAGCCTAGGGGGACTAGCGGGGGGGTTAATTTTAGATACGCAGTATTTT. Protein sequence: CASSLGGLAGGLILDTQYF.

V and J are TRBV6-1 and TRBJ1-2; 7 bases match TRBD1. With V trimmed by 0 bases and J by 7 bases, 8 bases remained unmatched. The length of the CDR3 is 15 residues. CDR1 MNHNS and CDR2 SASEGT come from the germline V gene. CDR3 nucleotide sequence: TGTGCCAGCAGTGAAGCGACAGGGACCTCCTTTGGCTACACCTTC. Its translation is CASSEATGTSFGYTF.

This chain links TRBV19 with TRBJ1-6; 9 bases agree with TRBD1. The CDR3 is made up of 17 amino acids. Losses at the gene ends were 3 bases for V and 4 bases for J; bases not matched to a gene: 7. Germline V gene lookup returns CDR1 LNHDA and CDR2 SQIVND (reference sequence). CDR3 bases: TGTGCCAGTAGTATCTCGGACAGGGGTTGGTATAATTCACCCCTCCACTTT. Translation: CASSISDRGWYNSPLHF.

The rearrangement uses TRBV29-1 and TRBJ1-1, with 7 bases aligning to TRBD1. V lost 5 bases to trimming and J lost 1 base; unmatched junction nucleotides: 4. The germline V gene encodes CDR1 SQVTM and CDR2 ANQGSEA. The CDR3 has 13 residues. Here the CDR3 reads CSVRQGGNTEAFF. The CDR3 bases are TGCAGCGTTCGACAGGGAGGGAACACTGAAGCTTTCTTT.

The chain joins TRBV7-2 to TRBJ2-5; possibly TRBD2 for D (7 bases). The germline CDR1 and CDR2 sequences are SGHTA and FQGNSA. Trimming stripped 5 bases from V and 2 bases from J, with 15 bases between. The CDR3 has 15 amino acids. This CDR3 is CASSRPGGLQETQYF. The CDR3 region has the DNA TGTGCCAGCAGCAGACCCGGGGGGCTACAAGAGACCCAGTACTTC.

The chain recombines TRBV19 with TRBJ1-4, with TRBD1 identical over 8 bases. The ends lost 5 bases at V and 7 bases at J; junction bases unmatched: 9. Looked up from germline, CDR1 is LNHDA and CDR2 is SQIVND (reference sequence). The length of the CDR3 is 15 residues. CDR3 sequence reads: CASSVTGGRGEKLFF. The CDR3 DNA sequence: TGTGCCAGTAGTGTCACAGGGGGTCGTGGTGAAAAACTGTTTTTT.

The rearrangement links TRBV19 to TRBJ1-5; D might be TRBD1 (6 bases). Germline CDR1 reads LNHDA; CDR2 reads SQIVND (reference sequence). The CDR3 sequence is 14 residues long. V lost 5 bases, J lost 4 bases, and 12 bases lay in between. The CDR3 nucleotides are TGTGCCAGTAGTGTCCTCCAGGGGAATCAGCCCCAGCATTTT. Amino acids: CASSVLQGNQPQHF.

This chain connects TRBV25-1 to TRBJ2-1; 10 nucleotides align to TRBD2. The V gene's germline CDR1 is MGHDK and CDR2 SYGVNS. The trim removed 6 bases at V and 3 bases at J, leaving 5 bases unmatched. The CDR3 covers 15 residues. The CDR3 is CASSETSGIYNEQFF. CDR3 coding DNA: TGTGCCAGCAGCGAAACTAGCGGGATCTACAATGAGCAGTTCTTC. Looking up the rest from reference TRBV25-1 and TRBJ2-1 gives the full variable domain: EADIYQTPRYLVIGTGKKITLECSQTMGHDKMYWYQQDPGMELHLIHYSYGVNSTEKGDLSSESTVSRIRTEHFPLTLESARPSHTSQYLCASSETSGIYNEQFFGPGTRLTVL.

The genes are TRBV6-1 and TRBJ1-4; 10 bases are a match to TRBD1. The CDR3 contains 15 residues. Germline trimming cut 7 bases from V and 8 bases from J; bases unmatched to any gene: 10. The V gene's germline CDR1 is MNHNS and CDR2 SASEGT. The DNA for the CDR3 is TGTGCCAGCACCACGGGGGGGACAGGGGACGAAAAACTGTTTTTT. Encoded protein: CASTTGGTGDEKLFF.

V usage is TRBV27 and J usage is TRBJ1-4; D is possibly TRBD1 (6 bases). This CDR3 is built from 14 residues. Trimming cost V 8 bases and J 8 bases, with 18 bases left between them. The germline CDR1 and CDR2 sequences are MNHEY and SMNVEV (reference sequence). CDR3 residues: CASATGRIGEKLFF. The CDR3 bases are TGTGCCAGCGCCACAGGGCGTATTGGAGAAAAACTGTTTTTT.

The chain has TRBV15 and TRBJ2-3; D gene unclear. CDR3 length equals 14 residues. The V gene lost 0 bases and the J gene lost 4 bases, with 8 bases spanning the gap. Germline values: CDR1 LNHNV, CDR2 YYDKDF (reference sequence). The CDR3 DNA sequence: TGTGCCACCAGCAGAGATAAGGCGGCAGATACGCAGTATTTT. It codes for CATSRDKAADTQYF. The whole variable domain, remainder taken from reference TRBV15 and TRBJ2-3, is DAMVIQNPRYQVTQFGKPVTLSCSQTLNHNVMYWYQQKSSQAPKLLFHYYDKDFNNEADTPDNFQSRRPNTSFCFLDIRSPGLGDTAMYLCATSRDKAADTQYFGPGTRLTVL.

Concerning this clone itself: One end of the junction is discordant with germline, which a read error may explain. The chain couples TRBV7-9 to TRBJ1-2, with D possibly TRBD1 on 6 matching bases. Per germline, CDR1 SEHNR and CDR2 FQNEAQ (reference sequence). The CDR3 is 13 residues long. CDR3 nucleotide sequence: TGTTCCAGCCTCCGGGACACCAACTATGGCTACACCTTC. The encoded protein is CSSLRDTNYGYTF.

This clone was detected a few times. In nucleotides, the CDR3 is TGTGCCTGGAGTCCGGGGGGCGCGGCTTTCTTT. This codes for CAWSPGGAAFF. V and J are TRBV30 and TRBJ1-1; possibly TRBD1 for D (6 bases). This CDR3 region has 11 residues. Germline assignment: CDR1 GTSNPN and CDR2 SVGIG (reference sequence). The ends were cut back, 2 bases at V and 11 bases at J, with 12 bases in the middle.

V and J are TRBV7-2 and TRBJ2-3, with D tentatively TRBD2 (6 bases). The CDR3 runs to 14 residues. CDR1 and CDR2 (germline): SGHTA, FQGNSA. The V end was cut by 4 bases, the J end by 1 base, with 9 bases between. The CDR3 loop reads CASSSGLGTDTQYF. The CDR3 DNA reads TGTGCCAGCAGCTCGGGACTCGGCACAGATACGCAGTATTTT.

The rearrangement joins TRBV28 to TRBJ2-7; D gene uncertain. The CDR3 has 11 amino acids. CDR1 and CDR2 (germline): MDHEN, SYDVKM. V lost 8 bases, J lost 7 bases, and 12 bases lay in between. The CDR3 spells CASGFQREQYF. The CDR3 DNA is TGTGCCAGCGGATTCCAGAGGGAGCAGTACTTC.

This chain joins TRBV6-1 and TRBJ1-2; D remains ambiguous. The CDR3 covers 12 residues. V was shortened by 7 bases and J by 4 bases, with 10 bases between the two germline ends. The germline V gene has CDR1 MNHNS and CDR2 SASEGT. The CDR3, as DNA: TGTGCCAGCATTGCAGGAGGCTATGGCTACACCTTC. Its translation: CASIAGGYGYTF.

This CDR3 reads CASSQASGFILSSYNEQFF. The CDR3 nucleotides are TGTGCCAGTAGTCAGGCTAGCGGGTTCATACTCAGCTCCTACAATGAGCAGTTCTTC. V is TRBV19 and J is TRBJ2-1, with 8 bases aligning to TRBD2. This CDR3 has 19 residues. V dropped 5 bases and J dropped 0; count of bases not matched to a gene: 15. Germline assignment: CDR1 LNHDA and CDR2 SQIVND (reference sequence).

The CDR3 nucleotides are TGTGCCACCAGCAGAGATTACCTAGCGGGAGTGCCGCACGAGCAGTTCTTC. Protein product: CATSRDYLAGVPHEQFF. This sequence joins TRBV15 and TRBJ2-1; 10 positions agree with TRBD2. The CDR3 has 17 amino acids. CDR1 LNHNV and CDR2 YYDKDF come from the germline V gene (reference sequence). V lost 0 bases to trimming and J lost 10 bases; unmatched junction nucleotides: 12.

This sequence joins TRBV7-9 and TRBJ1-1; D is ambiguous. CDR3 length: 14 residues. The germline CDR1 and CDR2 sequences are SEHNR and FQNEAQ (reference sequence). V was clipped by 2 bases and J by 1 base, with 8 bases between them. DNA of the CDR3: TGTGCCAGCAGCTTACTACGGGGGAACACTGAAGCTTTCTTT. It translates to CASSLLRGNTEAFF.

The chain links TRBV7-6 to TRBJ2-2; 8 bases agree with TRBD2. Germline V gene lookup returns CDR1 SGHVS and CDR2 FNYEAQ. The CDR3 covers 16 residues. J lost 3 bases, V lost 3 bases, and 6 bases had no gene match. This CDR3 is CASSLASGSHTGELFF. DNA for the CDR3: TGTGCCAGCAGCTTGGCCAGCGGGAGCCACACCGGGGAGCTGTTTTTT.